This T cell receptor (beta chain) was sequenced during a study of T cell responses to AZD1222 COVID-19 vaccine. Study in general: Analyses pooled second doses at about 4 or about 12 weeks.

Whole-study results and caveats: Clonal diversity may have been underestimated in mostly white British donors. Along spike, vaccine-associated CD4 TCRs were found throughout, with dominance at 160-218 and 743-854.

A note on this clone: Its antigen is currently unknown.

Some clones are missing from TCRdb's copy, which holds only in-frame ones; the method was immunoSEQ multiplex PCR. The data hold about 120,000 clones, with over 85% observed a single time. The clonotype comes from an adult in good health. Material: peripheral blood, obtained on day 0 of AZD1222 vaccination.

This CDR3 reads CASRRIGQGNYGYTF. CDR3 sequence (DNA): TGTGCCAGCAGGAGAATTGGACAGGGAAACTATGGCTACACCTTC. The chain recombines TRBV28 with TRBJ1-2; 8 bases agree with TRBD1. Germline assignment: CDR1 MDHEN and CDR2 SYDVKM. The ends lost 6 bases at V and 2 bases at J; junction bases unmatched: 8. The CDR3 runs to 15 residues.